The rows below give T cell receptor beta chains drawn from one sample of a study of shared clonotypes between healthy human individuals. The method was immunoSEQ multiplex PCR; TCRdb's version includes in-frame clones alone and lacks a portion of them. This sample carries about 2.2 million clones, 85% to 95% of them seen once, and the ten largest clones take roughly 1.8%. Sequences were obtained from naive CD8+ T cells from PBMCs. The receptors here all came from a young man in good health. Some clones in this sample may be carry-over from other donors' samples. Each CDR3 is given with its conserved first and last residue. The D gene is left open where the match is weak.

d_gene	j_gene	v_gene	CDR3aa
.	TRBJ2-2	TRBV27	CASSFGRNTGELFF
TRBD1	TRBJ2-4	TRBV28	CASSLSYQGALAKNIQYF
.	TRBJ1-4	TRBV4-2	CASSQDGGFGEKLFF
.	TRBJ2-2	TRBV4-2	CASSQSGGSRTGELFF
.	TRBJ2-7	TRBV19	CASSIATGTIYEQYF
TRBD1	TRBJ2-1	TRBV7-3	CASSSMAGGLNEQFF
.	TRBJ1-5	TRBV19	CASSLPSVSNQPQHF
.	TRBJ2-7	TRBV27	CASRPGTVPRGDEQYF
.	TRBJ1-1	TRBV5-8	CASSTQWRGPEAFF
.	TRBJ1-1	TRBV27	CAQVAFRAFF
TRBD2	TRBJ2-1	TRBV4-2	CASSHTSGGGNEQFF
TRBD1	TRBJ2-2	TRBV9	CASSTPGQGNTGELFF
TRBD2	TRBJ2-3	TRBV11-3	CASSWTGTSGSYDTQYF
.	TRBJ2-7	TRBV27	CASSLTGYEQYF
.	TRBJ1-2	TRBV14	CASSQDRAPSHGYTF
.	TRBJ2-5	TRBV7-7	CASSRTEYQETQYF
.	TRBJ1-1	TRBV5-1	CASSGRDQNTEAFF
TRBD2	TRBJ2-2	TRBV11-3	CASRAGARTGELFF
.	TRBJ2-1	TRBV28	CASSFRAVKNEQFF
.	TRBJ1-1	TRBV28	CASRLVWGNTEAFF
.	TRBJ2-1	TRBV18	CASSPWGRSIDEQFF
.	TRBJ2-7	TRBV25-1	CASSDSGWGDEQYF
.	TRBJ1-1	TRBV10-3	CAISESINEAFF
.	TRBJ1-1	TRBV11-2	CASSSPGDTEAFF
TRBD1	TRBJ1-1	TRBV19	CASSFGGGQDAFF
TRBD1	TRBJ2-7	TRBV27	CASSLTPAGGYEQYF
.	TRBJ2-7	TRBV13	CASSSSGSYEQYF
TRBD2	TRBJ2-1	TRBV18	CASSPAGSGATDYNEQFF
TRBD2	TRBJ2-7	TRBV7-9	CASSQTSGSEVRLTYEQYF
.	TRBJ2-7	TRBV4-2	CASSQDRFTYEQYF
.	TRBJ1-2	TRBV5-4	CASSADLGDYGYTF
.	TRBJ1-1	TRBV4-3	CASSLQSPGQKNTEAFF
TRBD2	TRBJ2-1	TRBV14	CASSQGSGSYNEQFF
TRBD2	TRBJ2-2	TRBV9	CASSVDGREGVGSLAGELFF